This T cell receptor beta chain comes out of a study of molecular identifiers for immune sequencing clone quantification. The authors sorted naive CD8 T cells as CD8+CD4-CCR7+CD45RA+. TCRdb redid the calling of the PCR reads with MiXCR, one entry per CDR3 protein. The sample consists of about 640,000 distinct CDR3 sequences, just under 20% of them appearing once. There are 13 residues in the CDR3. Germline values: CDR1 LNHDA, CDR2 SQIVND (reference sequence). The V and J ends lost 1 base and 3 bases respectively, with 7 bases between them. The sequence derives from a human donor in good health. Some libraries in this study had Jurkat cell RNA spiked in. The chain carries TRBV19 and TRBJ2-7, with D unresolved. The sample consisted of naive CD8+ T cells from blood, with Jurkat cell RNA spiked in. Stated subset: FACS-sorted CD8+CD4-CCR7+CD45RA+ naive T cells. CDR3 region: CASSIAPIYEQYF. Written as DNA, the CDR3 is TGTGCCAGTAGTATAGCTCCAATCTACGAGCAGTACTTC.